Following are 26 T cell receptor beta chains from one sample sequenced in a study of tumor-infiltrating lymphocytes in primary liver carcinoma. In addition to blood RNA drawn from unsorted whole blood, germline DNA was extracted. Synthesis of TCR beta cDNA was carried out from about 500 ng total RNA with a constant-region primer. Libraries covering TCR beta were generated through three nested multiplex PCR rounds (using a slightly modified ARM-PCR). It was with TRBV1-TRBV30 forward primers and a C-beta reverse primer that the first two PCR rounds were run, at roughly 11 cycles each. TCRdb re-called the multiplex PCR reads through MiXCR, storing one row per CDR3 protein. Of approximately 330,000 distinct CDR3 sequences detected, almost 65% appear once; the ten largest clones hold about 6.5%. The sample comprised peripheral blood. These receptors were taken from a middle-aged man with primary liver carcinoma and hepatitis B virus infection.

Notes on this clonotype: A much larger clone lies one base from this, so it may be a read error. CDR3 coding DNA: TGTGCCAGCAGCTTGACTATCGGGAGTGGGTACGAGCAGTACTTC. Amino acid sequence: CASSLTIGSGYEQYF. This chain uses TRBV5-4 with TRBJ2-7, with TRBD2 as a possible D gene (6 bases). This CDR3 region has 15 residues. The germline V gene has CDR1 SGHNT and CDR2 YYREEE (reference sequence). V was shortened by 1 base and J by 4 bases, with 15 bases between the two germline ends.

In its sample, this clonotype was seen many times. The V and J genes are TRBV11-2 and TRBJ2-3; no clear D. The CDR3 is made up of 11 amino acids. Per the germline V gene, CDR1 is SGHAT and CDR2 is FQNNGV. Trimming took off 5 bases at V and 11 bases at J, with 11 bases between the two ends. CDR3 residues: CASSPFEKQYF. CDR3 DNA: TGTGCCAGCAGCCCCTTCGAGAAGCAGTATTTT.

The sample holds one count of this clonotype. One end of the junction varies from germline; a read error may be responsible. The chain employs TRBV4-3 and TRBJ2-2; D unclear. Germline-derived CDR1 and CDR2 are LGHNA and YSLEER. The CDR3 has 15 amino acids. The CDR3, as DNA: TGCTCCAGCAGCCAAGATCTCAGTGGCGCCGGGGAGCTGTTTTTT. Translating gives CSSSQDLSGAGELFF.

This sequence joins TRBV20-1 and TRBJ2-1; 14 bases line up with TRBD2. The CDR3 sequence is 17 residues long. The junction had 11 bases not matched to a gene; V was cut back by 1 base and J by 9 bases. Germline loops: CDR1 DFQATT, CDR2 SNEGSKA (reference sequence). The CDR3 loop is CSARVPRLAGGAIEQFF. The CDR3 DNA follows: TGCAGTGCTAGAGTCCCCCGACTAGCGGGAGGGGCGATTGAGCAGTTCTTC.

The gene calls are TRBV6-2 or TRBV6-3 and TRBJ1-2, with D unclear. CDR3 length: 18 residues. V was shortened by 2 bases and J by 4 bases, with 23 bases between the two germline ends. Germline V gene sequence: CDR1 MNHEY, CDR2 SVGEGT. CDR3 residues: CASSYTPISLTGGYGYTF. CDR3 bases: TGTGCCAGCAGTTACACTCCGATTTCTTTGACCGGAGGCTATGGCTACACCTTC.

As for this clonotype: The junction and the germline gene differ at one end; a read error may be behind it. This chain uses TRBV29-1 with TRBJ2-1; 7 nucleotides line up with TRBD1. Germline CDR1 reads SQVTM; CDR2 reads ANQGSEA. This CDR3 region has 12 residues. The CDR3 DNA reads TGCAGCCTCAGACAGGGAAGCAATGAGCGGTTCTTC. Encoded protein: CSLRQGSNERFF.

This clonotype was detected only once. The chain couples TRBV6-1 to TRBJ1-1; possibly TRBD1 for D (5 bases). The germline V gene has CDR1 MNHNS and CDR2 SASEGT. The ends were cut back, 7 bases at V and 5 bases at J, with 17 bases in the middle. The CDR3 length is 14 residues. The CDR3 DNA reads as TGTGCCAGCACCCAAATGAGGGGAAGGACTGAAGCTTTCTTT. Protein: CASTQMRGRTEAFF.

A single count supports this clonotype. The rearrangement uses TRBV6-6 and TRBJ2-7; 8 bases align to TRBD1. The CDR3 has 13 residues. Trimming took 7 bases from V and 7 from J; bases not matched to a gene: 9. Germline CDR1 MNHNY, CDR2 SVGAGI (reference sequence). CDR3 nucleotides: TGTGCCAGCACTTTGACAGGGGTATATGAGCAGTACTTC. It specifies CASTLTGVYEQYF.

Of note for this clonotype: A read error may explain this, as a much larger clone is one base away. The V and J genes are TRBV12-3 or TRBV12-4 and TRBJ1-1; TRBD1 agrees at 11 bases. The CDR3 totals 18 residues. The DNA of the CDR3 is TGTGCCTGCAGCCTCTGGGGGACAGGGGGACTTCCGAACACTGAAGCTTTCTTT. Its translation is CACSLWGTGGLPNTEAFF.

The sample holds one count of this clonotype. It may be a read error: a sequence one base away is much more abundant. This rearrangement joins TRBV6-5 to TRBJ2-7; TRBD1 aligns across 11 bases. CDR3 length: 19 amino acids. Germline CDR1 is MNHEY and CDR2 is SVGAGI. The DNA for the CDR3 is TGTGCCAGCAGTTACCGGACAGGGGGCCTAGCGGGCAAGGCCTACGGGCAGTACTTC. Translating gives CASSYRTGGLAGKAYGQYF.

Concerning this clonotype itself: As the CDR3 is not closed by the conserved phenylalanine or tryptophan, this likely results from a read error. The rearrangement uses TRBV11-2 and TRBJ1-4; D is ambiguous. There are 15 residues in the CDR3. Germline CDR1 and CDR2: SGHAT and FQNNGV. The CDR3 bases are TGTACCAGCAGCTTAGACGGGACAACTAATGAAAAACTGTTTTCT. It codes for CTSSLDGTTNEKLFS.

V gene TRBV6-6 combines with J gene TRBJ2-7; 7 bases match TRBD1. This CDR3 comprises 15 residues. Germline CDR1 and CDR2: MNHNY and SVGAGI (reference sequence). V shed 4 bases and J 0 bases; nucleotides not matched to a gene: 6. The CDR3 DNA reads as TGTGCCAGCAGTTCCGACAGGGTAAGCTCCTACGAGCAGTACTTC. It codes for CASSSDRVSSYEQYF.

Concerning this clonotype: It may be a read error: a sequence one base away is much more abundant. The chain combines TRBV4-1 with TRBJ2-5, with 7 positions matching TRBD1. CDR1 is MGHRA, CDR2 YSYEKL, per germline. There are 16 residues in the CDR3. CDR3 sequence: CANSQAPGDSQETQYF. For the CDR3, the DNA is TGCGCCAACAGCCAAGCTCCCGGGGACAGTCAAGAGACCCAGTACTTC.

The count of this clonotype is one. The junction does not match germline at one end; this may be a read error. The rearrangement uses TRBV11-2 and TRBJ2-7; maybe TRBD2 (7 bases). Germline V CDR1 and CDR2: SGHAT, FQNNGV. The CDR3 is 18 amino acids. The CDR3 spells CASSTIGGVSYPTYEQYF. In nucleotides, the CDR3 is TGTGCCAGCAGCACAATAGGGGGGGTCTCGTATCCCACCTACGAACAGTACTTC.

The chain has TRBV10-3 and TRBJ2-5; 8 bases map to TRBD1. The germline V gene has CDR1 ENHRY and CDR2 SYGVKD. The CDR3 is 14 residues long. Losses at the gene ends were 6 bases for V and 2 bases for J; bases not matched to a gene: 5. In nucleotides, the CDR3 is TGTGCCATCAGGGGGGACAGGCAACAAGAGACCCAGTACTTC. Translation: CAIRGDRQQETQYF.

J is TRBJ1-2 and V is TRBV5-1, with D possibly matching TRBD1 (5 bases). V was clipped by 6 bases and J by 10 bases, with 13 bases between them. The CDR3 has 11 residues. Germline CDR1 SGHRS, CDR2 YFSETQ. The CDR3 bases are TGCGCCAGCAAAAGGGACGGAAACTACACCTTC. Its translation is CASKRDGNYTF.

A word on this clonotype: One junction end disagrees with the germline gene, perhaps due to a read error. The chain employs TRBV29-1 and TRBJ2-1; either TRBD1 or TRBD2 may supply D (7 bases each). Germline values: CDR1 SQVTM, CDR2 ANQGSEA. This CDR3 is 12 amino acids long. The CDR3 sequence is CSVEQGGNEQSF. The CDR3 DNA sequence: TGCAGCGTTGAGCAGGGGGGGAATGAGCAGTCCTTC.

As regards this clonotype: This may come from a read error, since a much larger clone is one base off. The chain combines TRBV6-1 with TRBJ2-7; D remains ambiguous. There are 14 residues in the CDR3. Trimming took off 1 base at V and 2 bases at J, with 9 bases between the two ends. Germline V gene lookup returns CDR1 MNHNS and CDR2 SASEGT. The chain's CDR3 is CASSEVLDTYEQYF. The CDR3 coding sequence is TGTGCCAGCAGTGAAGTGCTGGATACCTACGAGCAGTACTTC.

A remark on this clonotype: A much larger clonotype is one base distant, so this may be a read error. This likely comes from a read error, as the CDR3 has no conserved phenylalanine or tryptophan at its end. CDR3 sequence: CASSYEMAGATGELFV. CDR3 nucleotides: TGTGCCAGCAGTTACGAAATGGCGGGAGCCACCGGGGAGCTGTTTGTT. The genes are TRBV6-5 and TRBJ2-2; 7 bases are shared with TRBD2. Looked up from germline, CDR1 is MNHEY and CDR2 is SVGAGI. The CDR3 consists of 16 residues. With 2 bases clipped from V and 4 bases from J, the junction kept 7 bases outside the gene matches.

The chain has TRBV4-1 and TRBJ2-2; D might be TRBD1 or TRBD2, each matching 5 bases. Germline CDR1 reads MGHRA; CDR2 reads YSYEKL. This CDR3 has 16 amino acids. The DNA of the CDR3 is TGCGCTAGTAACGATCTGGACACGGGGTTAACCGGGGAGCTGTTTTTT. Its translation is CASNDLDTGLTGELFF.

This clonotype was recorded many times. The chain is built from TRBV29-1 and TRBJ1-1, with 7 bases fitting TRBD1. The CDR3 extends over 13 amino acids. The V and J ends lost 4 bases and 1 base, in that order; junction bases with no gene match: 3. Germline V gene sequence: CDR1 SQVTM, CDR2 ANQGSEA. As DNA, the CDR3 is TGCAGCGTTGGGTCAGGGGGGAACACTGAAGCTTTCTTT. Its protein is CSVGSGGNTEAFF.

Comment on this clonotype: The germline gene is not matched at one end of the junction; a read error may be the cause. This chain joins TRBV10-2 and TRBJ1-5; 9 positions agree with TRBD1. The CDR3 runs 14 residues. CDR1 and CDR2 (germline): WSHSY, SAAADI. CDR3 residues: CANSDGTGCQPQHF. The CDR3 coding sequence is TGCGCCAACAGTGACGGGACAGGGTGCCAGCCCCAGCATTTT.

Points on this clonotype: Sequence at one end of the junction differs from germline and may be a read error. The J gene is TRBJ2-3, the V gene TRBV4-3, with TRBD2 as a possible D gene (7 bases). The V gene's germline CDR1 is LGHNA and CDR2 YSLEER. There are 17 residues in the CDR3. The CDR3 spells CANSERPGRGGTDTQYF. The CDR3 nucleotides read TGCGCCAACAGCGAAAGACCGGGAAGGGGGGGCACGGATACGCAGTATTTT.

This clonotype appeared a few times. The genes are TRBV10-2 and TRBJ1-2; 7 bases are shared with TRBD1. The CDR3 is 13 amino acids. Germline CDR1 is WSHSY and CDR2 is SAAADI. V dropped 6 bases and J dropped 7; count of bases not matched to a gene: 8. The CDR3 is CASRPGGWTGYTF. Here the CDR3 DNA reads TGCGCCAGCAGACCAGGGGGATGGACTGGCTACACCTTC.

The count of this clonotype is one. The chain joins TRBV24-1 to TRBJ2-2, with unresolved D. The CDR3 has 16 residues. Germline values: CDR1 KGHDR, CDR2 SFDVKD. V was cut by 7 bases and J by 0 bases, with 14 bases left in between. The CDR3 DNA is TGTGCCACCAGCGACTCCTTTACCGCGAACACCGGGGAGCTGTTTTTT. As protein: CATSDSFTANTGELFF.

As concerns this clonotype: This clone may be a read error of a much larger clone one base away. The chain has TRBV6-1 and TRBJ2-3; no reliable D call. Between the trimmed V and J ends, which lost 2 bases and 0 bases, there was a span of 12 bases. This CDR3 comprises 16 residues. The germline V gene has CDR1 MNHNS and CDR2 SASEGT. CDR3 DNA sequence: TGTGCCAGCAGTGAACAGATTACGAAGAGCACAGATACGCAGTATTTT. Its protein is CASSEQITKSTDTQYF.